This T cell receptor (beta chain) was identified during a study of T cell responses to AZD1222 COVID-19 vaccine. Clones were sequenced by immunoSEQ multiplex PCR, and TCRdb holds only the in-frame ones, with some missing. The table lists approximately 90,000 clones, about 89% of them singletons. The study, taken as a whole, reports: Along spike, vaccine-associated CD4 TCRs were found throughout, with dominance at 160-218 and 743-854. In a largely white British group with more females than males, clonal diversity was possibly underestimated.

This CDR3 is 14 amino acids long. CDR1 and CDR2 (germline): SNHLY, FYNNEI. V was pared by 8 bases and J by 2 bases, with 6 bases of the junction left unmatched. A note on this clone: Antigen: not known.

This clonotype was obtained from an adult in good health. The sample here was peripheral blood, taken on day 0 of AZD1222 vaccination. The V call is TRBV2, the J call TRBJ2-7; 10 positions match TRBD2. CDR3 sequence reads: CASRQLAGPYEQYF. Written as DNA, the CDR3 is TGTGCCAGCCGCCAACTAGCGGGGCCCTACGAGCAGTACTTC.